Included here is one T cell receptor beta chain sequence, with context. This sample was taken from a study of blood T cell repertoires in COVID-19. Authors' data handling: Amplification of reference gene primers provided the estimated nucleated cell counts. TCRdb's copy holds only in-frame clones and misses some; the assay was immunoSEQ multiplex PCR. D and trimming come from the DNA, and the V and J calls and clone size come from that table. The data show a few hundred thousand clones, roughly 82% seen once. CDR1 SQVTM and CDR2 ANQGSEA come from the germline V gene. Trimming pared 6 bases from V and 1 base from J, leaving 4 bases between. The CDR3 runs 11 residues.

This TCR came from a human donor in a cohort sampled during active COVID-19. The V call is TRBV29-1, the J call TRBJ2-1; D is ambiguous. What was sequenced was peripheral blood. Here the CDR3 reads CSVRSYNEQFF. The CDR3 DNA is TGCAGCGTCAGATCCTACAATGAGCAGTTCTTC.